What follows are 14 T cell receptor beta chains derived from one specimen sequenced in a study of beta chain features in type 1 diabetes. These TCRs' antigens remain unknown. Isolated RNA was reverse transcribed in full, so expressed TCRB transcripts were sequenced. Clones were read by immunoSEQ multiplex PCR, and TCRdb kept only the in-frame ones, dropping some. The table has a few hundred thousand clones, about 23% seen once; the top ten hold more than 0.009%. Overall study results and limits: TCRB CDR3 length was moderately but significantly reduced in all four CD4+ subsets of Type 1 diabetes patients.

Sample: naive CD4+ T cells from blood. These receptors all come from a woman in her twenties or thirties with type 1 diabetes.

V is TRBV30 and J is TRBJ1-5; D call uncertain. Per germline, CDR1 GTSNPN and CDR2 SVGIG (reference sequence). With 0 bases removed from V and 2 bases from J, the gap between germline ends came to 8 bases. This CDR3 has 14 residues. The chain's CDR3 is CAWSVWAGNQPQHF. CDR3 DNA: TGTGCCTGGAGTGTCTGGGCTGGCAATCAGCCCCAGCATTTT.

In this sample, this clone turned up a few times. The rearrangement links TRBV7-9 to TRBJ1-2; perhaps TRBD1 as D (6 bases). CDR1 and CDR2 from the germline V gene are SEHNR and FQNEAQ (reference sequence). The V and J ends lost 5 bases and 6 bases respectively, with 13 bases between them. The CDR3 extends over 13 amino acids. The CDR3, as DNA: TGTGCCAGCAGCCCCGACTGGGGGCATGGCTACACCTTC. Translated, it gives CASSPDWGHGYTF. Variable domain in full (rest from reference TRBV7-9 and TRBJ1-2): DTGVSQNPRHKITKRGQNVTFRCDPISEHNRLYWYRQTLGQGPEFLTYFQNEAQLEKSRLLSDRFSAERPKGSFSTLEIQRTEQGDSAMYLCASSPDWGHGYTFGSGTRLTVV.

This sequence joins TRBV5-1 and TRBJ1-5; D not resolved. The CDR3 spans 15 residues. V lost 5 bases to trimming and J lost 2 bases, with 14 bases between them. Per the germline V gene, CDR1 is SGHRS and CDR2 is YFSETQ. In DNA form, the CDR3 reads TGCGCCAGCAGGCTACAGCCTATTGGCAATCAGCCCCAGCATTTT. Translating it yields CASRLQPIGNQPQHF.

The chain links TRBV5-1 to TRBJ2-5, with a weak D call TRBD2 (5 bases). The V end lost 1 base, the J end lost 9 bases, and 7 bases lay between the germline ends. The CDR3 is 11 residues long. Germline CDR1 SGHRS, CDR2 YFSETQ. CDR3 loop: CASSLSEAQYF. CDR3 DNA: TGCGCCAGCAGCTTGTCGGAGGCCCAGTACTTC.

V is TRBV4-1 and J is TRBJ1-2, with D possibly TRBD1 on 5 matching bases. This CDR3 has 13 residues. The germline V gene has CDR1 MGHRA and CDR2 YSYEKL. Between the trimmed V and J ends, which lost 2 bases and 2 bases, there was a span of 6 bases. The chain's CDR3 is CASSQWGNYGYTF. The CDR3 DNA sequence: TGCGCCAGCAGCCAATGGGGCAACTATGGCTACACCTTC.

The V gene is TRBV29-1, the J gene TRBJ2-7; 7 nucleotides agree with TRBD2. The CDR3 runs 15 residues. Losses at the gene ends were 2 bases for V and 1 base for J; bases not matched to a gene: 8. Germline V gene data show CDR1 as SQVTM and CDR2 as ANQGSEA. This CDR3 is CSVELGLGGSYEQYF. The CDR3 region has the DNA TGCAGCGTTGAACTTGGACTAGGAGGTTCCTACGAGCAGTACTTC.

For this clone: The sample holds other DNA sequences that translate to the same CDR3. This sequence joins TRBV29-1 and TRBJ2-5; TRBD2 matches 14 bases. The length of the CDR3 is 16 residues. The germline gives CDR1 SQVTM, CDR2 ANQGSEA. V trimming: 5 bases; J trimming: 4 bases; junction bases outside the gene matches: 9. The CDR3 DNA reads TGCAGCGTTACGACTAGCGGGAGGGCACTAGGAGAGACCCAGTACTTC. Translated, it gives CSVTTSGRALGETQYF.

This clone was found a few times. The rearrangement joins TRBV29-1 to TRBJ2-2, with a possible D match to TRBD1 (5 bases). V was clipped by 2 bases and J by 6 bases, with 13 bases between them. Germline V CDR1 and CDR2: SQVTM, ANQGSEA. The CDR3 is 14 amino acids. The CDR3 coding sequence is TGCAGCGTTGAAAGGGTCAGGGTGCCCGGGGAGCTGTTTTTT. Protein: CSVERVRVPGELFF.

A few counts support this clone. V and J are TRBV30 and TRBJ2-7; D gene ambiguous. Per the germline V gene, CDR1 is GTSNPN and CDR2 is SVGIG (reference sequence). Trimming took 3 bases from V and 2 from J, leaving 8 bases between them. The CDR3 runs to 12 residues. The CDR3 DNA follows: TGTGCCTGGAGCAGGCAGGCCTACGAGCAGTACTTC. Protein product: CAWSRQAYEQYF.

The chain links TRBV9 to TRBJ2-3; TRBD2 might be the D (7 bases). V was cut by 0 bases and J by 2 bases, with 10 bases left in between. This CDR3 is 15 amino acids long. Looked up from germline, CDR1 is SGDLS and CDR2 is YYNGEE. CDR3 region: CASSVAGDYTDTQYF. In DNA, the CDR3 is TGTGCCAGCAGCGTAGCAGGGGACTACACAGATACGCAGTATTTT.

Only a few counts were recorded for this clone. The rearrangement uses TRBV30 and TRBJ1-1; D remains unclear. Germline-derived CDR1 and CDR2 are GTSNPN and SVGIG (reference sequence). V lost 3 bases to trimming and J lost 4 bases, with 15 bases between them. CDR3 size: 14 residues. CDR3 sequence reads: CAWRGASRSTEAFF. DNA of the CDR3: TGTGCCTGGAGGGGTGCGTCTCGGAGCACTGAAGCTTTCTTT. Variable domain in full (rest from reference TRBV30 and TRBJ1-1): SQTIHQWPATLVQPVGSPLSLECTVEGTSNPNLYWYRQAAGRGLQLLFYSVGIGQISSEVPQNLSASRPQDRQFILSSKKLLLSDSGFYLCAWRGASRSTEAFFGQGTRLTVV.

This clone was counted only a few times. The chain uses TRBV7-9 and TRBJ2-4; 9 nucleotides agree with TRBD1. Unmatched junction bases numbered 7, after V lost 5 bases and J lost 2 bases. Germline V gives CDR1 SEHNR, CDR2 FQNEAQ (reference sequence). The CDR3 sequence is 16 residues long. CDR3 bases: TGTGCCAGCAGCCGGGACAGGGAGGCATCCAAAAACATTCAGTACTTC. Translation: CASSRDREASKNIQYF.

As concerns this clone: The identical CDR3 is also encoded by other nucleotide sequences in the sample. V gene TRBV5-1 combines with J gene TRBJ2-7; D remains unclear. The V gene lost 0 bases and the J gene lost 4 bases, with 8 bases spanning the gap. The CDR3 is made up of 13 amino acids. Looked up from germline, CDR1 is SGHRS and CDR2 is YFSETQ. CDR3 DNA sequence: TGCGCCAGCAGCTTGGGAGCCGCATACGAGCAGTACTTC. Protein: CASSLGAAYEQYF.

This clone was seen once. The genes are TRBV6-6 and TRBJ2-4; D may be TRBD1 (5 bases). Trimming pared 2 bases from V and 0 bases from J, leaving 11 bases between. The CDR3 is 16 amino acids. Germline V gene lookup returns CDR1 MNHNY and CDR2 SVGAGI (reference sequence). Here the CDR3 DNA reads TGTGCCAGCAGTTACGGGGCAGAACTAGCCAAAAACATTCAGTACTTC. Residues: CASSYGAELAKNIQYF.